Following are 28 T cell receptor beta chains from one sample sequenced in a study of blood T cell repertoires in COVID-19. The repertoire was sequenced with immunoSEQ multiplex PCR; TCRdb's copy has only in-frame clones and lacks some. The sample contains some 340,000 clones, roughly nine tenths of which appear only once. Sequenced sample: PBMCs or T cells enriched from blood (not recorded which). The receptors were gathered from a woman between 25 and 40 years old who had been exposed to COVID-19.

The sample holds a few counts of this clone. The rearrangement uses TRBV6-5 and TRBJ1-1; 8 nucleotides align to TRBD1. There are 14 residues in the CDR3. CDR1 is MNHEY, CDR2 SVGAGI, per germline. J gave up 3 bases and V 7 bases, and 7 bases lay outside the gene matches. Written as DNA, the CDR3 is TGTGCCAGCACTTCAGACAGGGGCTACACTGAAGCTTTCTTT. This codes for CASTSDRGYTEAFF.

The chain links TRBV7-2 to TRBJ1-1; D gene unclear. This CDR3 is 15 amino acids long. Per the germline V gene, CDR1 is SGHTA and CDR2 is FQGNSA. V gave up 6 bases and J gave up 1 base, with 15 bases separating them. CDR3 region: CASRFPGSSNTEAFF. For the CDR3, the DNA is TGTGCCAGCAGATTCCCCGGGAGTTCGAACACTGAAGCTTTCTTT.

The chain combines TRBV6-4 with TRBJ2-1; D perhaps matches TRBD1 (5 bases). Germline values: CDR1 MRHNA, CDR2 SNTAGT. This CDR3 comprises 16 residues. Trimming removed 2 bases at V and 5 bases at J, with 16 bases between. CDR3 DNA sequence: TGTGCCAGCAGTGACCCCGACAGCTTTTTAAACAATGAGCAGTTCTTC. It specifies CASSDPDSFLNNEQFF.

In this sample, this clone turned up a few times. V usage is TRBV6-2 or TRBV6-3 and J usage is TRBJ2-3; the D is unclear. Germline values: CDR1 MNHEY, CDR2 SVGEGT. V was shortened by 1 base and J by 2 bases, with 10 bases between the two germline ends. The CDR3 is 15 amino acids. This CDR3 is CASSYLDSVTDTQYF. In DNA, the CDR3 is TGTGCCAGCAGTTACTTAGATTCGGTCACAGATACGCAGTATTTT.

A single count supports this clone. The chain recombines TRBV6-5 with TRBJ1-4, with 7 bases matching TRBD1. Germline lookup yields CDR1 MNHEY and CDR2 SVGAGI. The CDR3 loop spans 15 amino acids. Losses at the gene ends were 5 bases for V and 2 bases for J; bases not matched to a gene: 5. The CDR3 protein is CASSIRQGTNEKLFF. The CDR3 nucleotides are TGTGCCAGCAGTATTCGACAGGGCACTAATGAAAAACTGTTTTTT.

The chain links TRBV4-2 to TRBJ2-5; 13 positions match TRBD2. This CDR3 is 16 amino acids long. CDR1 is LGHNA, CDR2 YNFKEQ, per germline. Trimming took 1 base from V and 3 from J; bases not matched to a gene: 2. As DNA, the CDR3 is TGTGCCAGCAGCCAAGGGACTAGCGGGGGTAAAGAGACCCAGTACTTC. Translating gives CASSQGTSGGKETQYF.

J is TRBJ1-5 and V is TRBV19, with 7 bases identical to TRBD1. Germline V gene lookup returns CDR1 LNHDA and CDR2 SQIVND (reference sequence). V gave up 4 bases and J gave up 3 bases; unmatched junction bases: 9. CDR3 size: 16 residues. The CDR3: CASSNPRDRVNQPQHF. DNA of the CDR3: TGTGCCAGTAGTAACCCCCGAGACAGGGTCAATCAGCCCCAGCATTTT.

The V gene is TRBV7-2, the J gene TRBJ1-1; TRBD1 agrees at 7 bases. Looked up from germline, CDR1 is SGHTA and CDR2 is FQGNSA. V was clipped by 5 bases and J by 7 bases; unmatched bases: 13. CDR3 length equals 15 residues. In DNA, the CDR3 is TGTGCCAGCAGCCCCTCACCAGCCGGGACAGTTGAAGCTTTCTTT. Translating gives CASSPSPAGTVEAFF.

V usage is TRBV9 and J usage is TRBJ2-7; 9 nucleotides match TRBD1. The V gene's germline CDR1 is SGDLS and CDR2 YYNGEE. This CDR3 region has 15 residues. The J segment lost 5 bases and the V segment lost 0 bases, leaving 6 bases of the junction unmatched. CDR3 coding DNA: TGTGCCAGCAGCGTAGGGGGACAGGGAGGTAACGAGCAGTACTTC. Its protein product is CASSVGGQGGNEQYF.

J is TRBJ1-2 and V is TRBV5-1, with a weak D call TRBD1 (5 bases). The CDR3 totals 13 residues. V was shortened by 4 bases and J by 10 bases, with 17 bases between the two germline ends. Looked up from germline, CDR1 is SGHRS and CDR2 is YFSETQ. The CDR3 loop reads CASSPASGSPYTF. CDR3 sequence (DNA): TGCGCCAGCAGCCCCGCCTCAGGGTCCCCCTACACCTTC. Filled out from reference TRBV5-1 and TRBJ1-2, the complete variable domain reads KAGVTQTPRYLIKTRGQQVTLSCSPISGHRSVSWYQQTPGQGLQFLFEYFSETQRNKGNFPGRFSGRQFSNSRSEMNVSTLELGDSALYLCASSPASGSPYTFGSGTRLTVV.

The V call is TRBV29-1, the J call TRBJ1-1, with a possible D match to TRBD1 (5 bases). Germline-derived CDR1 and CDR2 are SQVTM and ANQGSEA. CDR3 length: 14 amino acids. V gave up 2 bases and J gave up 6 bases, with 16 bases separating them. Written as DNA, the CDR3 is TGCAGCGTTGAACGGCCAGGGATTCGGGCTGAAGCTTTCTTT. Residues: CSVERPGIRAEAFF. Together with reference TRBV29-1 and TRBJ1-1, the CDR3 gives the full variable domain: SAVISQKPSRDICQRGTSLTIQCQVDSQVTMMFWYRQQPGQSLTLIATANQGSEATYESGFVIDKFPISRPNLTFSTLTVSNMSPEDSSIYLCSVERPGIRAEAFFGQGTRLTVV.

This clone was seen a few times. The V and J genes are TRBV2 and TRBJ1-1; possible D gene TRBD1, 6 bases. Trimming left V 8 bases short and J 4 bases short, with 8 bases between. This CDR3 region has 11 residues. The germline V gene encodes CDR1 SNHLY and CDR2 FYNNEI. This CDR3 is CASSRGTEAFF. The CDR3 nucleotides read TGTGCCAGCTCCAGGGGCACTGAAGCTTTCTTT.

The genes are TRBV10-3 and TRBJ1-2; D gene uncertain. CDR1 is ENHRY, CDR2 SYGVKD, per germline. V lost 7 bases to trimming and J lost 8 bases, with 29 bases between them. The CDR3 consists of 17 residues. This CDR3 is CAITRDRDSPFPSGYTF. CDR3 bases: TGTGCCATCACCCGCGACCGGGATTCGCCATTCCCATCCGGCTACACCTTC.

V gene TRBV5-1 combines with J gene TRBJ1-1; 11 positions agree with TRBD1. There are 15 residues in the CDR3. The ends lost 4 bases at V and 5 bases at J; junction bases unmatched: 7. Germline V lookup: CDR1 SGHRS, CDR2 YFSETQ. This CDR3 is CASSHSGTGGTEAFF. As DNA, the CDR3 is TGCGCCAGCAGCCACTCCGGGACAGGGGGGACTGAAGCTTTCTTT.

The J gene is TRBJ2-5, the V gene TRBV11-3; 8 bases match TRBD2. CDR1 and CDR2 (germline): SGHNT, YENEEA. With 2 bases clipped from V and 5 bases from J, the junction kept 7 bases outside the gene matches. This CDR3 has 15 amino acids. CDR3 DNA: TGTGCCAGCAGCTTAACTACGGGAGGGGCGGAGACCCAGTACTTC. Its protein product is CASSLTTGGAETQYF.

V and J are TRBV18 and TRBJ2-2; 10 bases agree with TRBD1. With V trimmed by 3 bases and J by 6 bases, 10 bases remained unmatched. This CDR3 has 17 amino acids. Per germline, CDR1 KGHSH and CDR2 LQKENI. As DNA, the CDR3 is TGTGCCAGCTCACCGACCGGGACAGGGGCCGTAGCCGGGGAGCTGTTTTTT. Residues: CASSPTGTGAVAGELFF.

The chain employs TRBV11-2 and TRBJ1-4; a possible D gene is TRBD1 (6 bases). V was pared by 0 bases and J by 8 bases, with 10 bases between. This CDR3 has 14 residues. Germline V gene lookup returns CDR1 SGHAT and CDR2 FQNNGV. The CDR3 DNA sequence: TGTGCCAGCAGCTTAGATCTGGACAGCGAAAAACTGTTTTTT. This codes for CASSLDLDSEKLFF.

The rearrangement joins TRBV6-5 to TRBJ1-5, with D uncertain. The CDR3 has 14 amino acids. V was shortened by 7 bases and J by 0 bases, with 10 bases between the two germline ends. The V gene's germline CDR1 is MNHEY and CDR2 SVGAGI. The CDR3 sequence is CASTDSYSNQPQHF. In DNA form, the CDR3 reads TGTGCCAGCACAGATAGCTATAGCAATCAGCCCCAGCATTTT.

This chain connects TRBV21-1 to TRBJ2-3; no check of the table's D call, TRBD1, against the DNA was made. TRBV21-1 is flagged as a pseudogene. CDR3 length equals 17 residues. The CDR3 DNA is TGTGCCAGCAGCAACCCCAGGACAGGGGATAGCACAGATACGCAGTATTTT. This encodes CASSNPRTGDSTDTQYF.

This chain links TRBV18 with TRBJ1-4; unclear D gene. The length of the CDR3 is 14 residues. V gave up 3 bases and J gave up 3 bases, with 8 bases separating them. CDR1 is KGHSH, CDR2 LQKENI, per germline. This CDR3 is CASSPPGANEKLFF. CDR3 nucleotide sequence: TGTGCCAGCTCACCCCCCGGGGCTAATGAAAAACTGTTTTTT.

V usage is TRBV27 and J usage is TRBJ1-4; 7 nucleotides match TRBD1. The CDR3 has 16 residues. Per the germline V gene, CDR1 is MNHEY and CDR2 is SMNVEV (reference sequence). V gave up 2 bases and J gave up 8 bases; unmatched junction bases: 11. The CDR3 nucleotides read TGTGCCAGCAGTTTAACCTCCGGGACAGCTCGGGAAAAACTGTTTTTT. It specifies CASSLTSGTAREKLFF.

The chain couples TRBV6-4 to TRBJ1-2; D remains unclear. Germline V gene lookup returns CDR1 MRHNA and CDR2 SNTAGT. The CDR3 loop spans 14 amino acids. V lost 2 bases and J 4 bases, leaving 11 bases between the germline ends. In DNA form, the CDR3 reads TGTGCCAGCAGTGACGCTCCCGGAGGCTATGGCTACACCTTC. Protein: CASSDAPGGYGYTF.

This clone was recorded a few times. This chain links TRBV6-5 with TRBJ1-5; D might be TRBD1 (6 bases). Deletions cut 11 bases from V and 2 bases from J, with 19 bases between. CDR3 length: 15 residues. Per the germline V gene, CDR1 is MNHEY and CDR2 is SVGAGI. CDR3 nucleotide sequence: TGTGCCTCTGGCCAAAACAGGGTTGGCAATCAGCCCCAGCATTTT. Protein: CASGQNRVGNQPQHF.

This chain uses TRBV7-2 with TRBJ1-2; perhaps TRBD1 as D (6 bases). V was clipped by 1 base and J by 8 bases, with 17 bases between them. Germline CDR1 reads SGHTA; CDR2 reads FQGNSA. This CDR3 region has 15 residues. CDR3 region: CASSLGQGFKTGYTF. The CDR3 coding sequence is TGTGCCAGCAGCTTAGGGCAGGGGTTTAAAACGGGCTACACCTTC.

The J gene is TRBJ1-1, the V gene TRBV27; 7 nucleotides line up with TRBD1. Trimming removed 6 bases from V and 6 bases from J; junction bases left unmatched: 22. CDR3 length equals 18 residues. Germline V gene sequence: CDR1 MNHEY, CDR2 SMNVEV (reference sequence). The CDR3 sequence is CASSRFGQALDVGAEAFF. CDR3 in DNA: TGTGCCAGCAGCCGATTTGGACAGGCCCTGGACGTGGGGGCTGAAGCTTTCTTT.

This chain connects TRBV10-3 to TRBJ1-1, with D unclear. The CDR3 is 12 residues long. CDR1 is ENHRY and CDR2 is SYGVKD in the germline V gene. V dropped 4 bases and J dropped 1 base, with 4 bases sitting between them. Written as DNA, the CDR3 is TGTGCCATCAGTGCTAGGAACACTGAAGCTTTCTTT. It specifies CAISARNTEAFF.

The V call is TRBV27, the J call TRBJ1-1; weak D call: TRBD1 (5 bases). In germline, CDR1 is MNHEY, CDR2 SMNVEV (reference sequence). With 7 bases removed from V and 10 bases from J, the gap between germline ends came to 25 bases. The CDR3 covers 15 residues. CDR3 DNA: TGTGCCAGCACCCCACTTTTCGGGACTTCTTTGGGAGCTTTCTTT. Translated, it gives CASTPLFGTSLGAFF.

The chain joins TRBV7-8 to TRBJ2-1; possibly TRBD1 for D (7 bases). The CDR3 is 16 amino acids. The ends were cut back, 0 bases at V and 7 bases at J, with 16 bases in the middle. Germline V gene data show CDR1 as SGHVS and CDR2 as FQNEAQ. CDR3 DNA: TGTGCCAGCAGCTTAGCGAGGAGGGGGCCTATTAATGAGCAGTTCTTC. Amino acid sequence: CASSLARRGPINEQFF.